The clone carrying this T cell receptor beta chain was picked up many times. The hyperthyroidism was newly diagnosed and had lasted under 2 months; the patients were aged 18 to 65. V shed 2 bases and J shed 5 bases, with 19 bases lying between them. CDR3 length: 17 amino acids. The entry originates in a study of T cells in Graves' hyperthyroidism and ophthalmopathy. The source material, RNA transcripts, was used to amplify TCR beta CDR3 regions. HTBI primers were the set used in a first-round RT-PCR of the TCR CDR3. Each CDR3 protein is one row after TCRdb ran MiXCR on the multiplex PCR reads. The sample lists 300,000 to 450,000 distinct CDR3 sequences; about 14% were seen once.

The V and J genes are TRBV12-3 or TRBV12-4 and TRBJ1-5, with D unclear. This TCR came from an older woman with Graves' hyperthyroidism. The sequencing input was blood. The DNA for the CDR3 is TGTGCCAGCAGTTTATTCGGTACCTCAGCCTTCGATCAGCCCCAGCATTTT. Translation: CASSLFGTSAFDQPQHF.